The 28 T cell receptor beta chains given below trace back to one sample, sequenced in a study of CD8 T cells in ankylosing spondylitis. TCRdb reanalysed the 5' RACE reads using MiXCR and keeps one entry per CDR3 protein. This sample has 250,000 to 400,000 distinct CDR3 sequences; 11% occur once, and the top ten carry roughly 9.1%. Sequenced sample: blood, either unsorted or a sorted T cell fraction (not recorded which). The receptors come from a female donor with ankylosing spondylitis or in good health (not recorded which).

This chain connects TRBV12-3 or TRBV12-4 to TRBJ2-3; 8 nucleotides agree with TRBD1. Losses at the gene ends were 5 bases for V and 6 bases for J; bases not matched to a gene: 10. The CDR3 covers 15 residues. The CDR3 region is CASSPDRGRIDTQYF. In DNA, the CDR3 is TGTGCCAGCAGTCCCGACAGGGGCCGCATCGATACGCAGTATTTT.

This clonotype was counted only a few times. The CDR3, as DNA: TGCAGTGCTAGACCCCCTGTAGCCCAAGAGACCCAGTACTTC. Encoded protein: CSARPPVAQETQYF. This chain connects TRBV20-1 to TRBJ2-5, with D uncertain. This CDR3 contains 14 residues. In germline, CDR1 is DFQATT, CDR2 SNEGSKA (reference sequence). V was shortened by 2 bases and J by 1 base, with 11 bases between the two germline ends.

In its sample, this clonotype was seen many times. This chain connects TRBV12-3 or TRBV12-4 to TRBJ2-7; maybe TRBD1 (6 bases). The CDR3 is made up of 13 amino acids. The V gene lost 6 bases and the J gene lost 3 bases, with 12 bases spanning the gap. This CDR3 is CASRRTESYEQYF. CDR3 DNA: TGTGCCAGCAGACGGACAGAGAGCTACGAGCAGTACTTC.

On this clonotype: It may be a read error: a sequence one base away is much more abundant. The chain couples TRBV27 to TRBJ1-2; D gene ambiguous. The CDR3 has 13 amino acids. Germline CDR1 is MNHEY and CDR2 is SMNVEV (reference sequence). The CDR3 DNA sequence: TGTGCCGGCAGTTTTAACAGCAACTATGGCTACACCTTC. Its translation: CAGSFNSNYGYTF.

This clonotype was found many times. This chain links TRBV20-1 with TRBJ2-7; a weak D match, TRBD2 (5 bases). Trimming pared 4 bases from V and 0 bases from J, leaving 10 bases between. CDR3 size: 13 residues. Germline V gene lookup returns CDR1 DFQATT and CDR2 SNEGSKA (reference sequence). The CDR3 coding sequence is TGCAGTGCTAAGAGGGTGATCTCCTACGAGCAGTACTTC. It specifies CSAKRVISYEQYF.

This clonotype occurred many times. The chain combines TRBV20-1 with TRBJ1-1; D is ambiguous. There are 14 residues in the CDR3. V lost 6 bases and J lost 0, with 14 bases in between. Germline V CDR1 and CDR2: DFQATT, SNEGSKA (reference sequence). The CDR3 loop is CSAVPGIMNTEAFF. The CDR3 coding sequence is TGCAGTGCAGTACCGGGGATCATGAACACTGAAGCTTTCTTT.

Details on this clonotype: Possible read error: a much larger clone is one base away. The V call is TRBV28, the J call TRBJ2-1; 14 bases are a match to TRBD2. The CDR3 runs 15 residues. The V gene's germline CDR1 is MDHEN and CDR2 SYDVKM. The CDR3 region has the DNA TGTGCCAGCAGAGGGACTAGCGGGAGTATTGATGAGCAGCTCTTC. The encoded protein is CASRGTSGSIDEQLF.

This clonotype was seen many times. V usage is TRBV5-1 and J usage is TRBJ2-1; 8 bases align to TRBD2. CDR1 and CDR2 (germline): SGHRS, YFSETQ. Losses at the gene ends were 1 base for V and 0 bases for J; bases not matched to a gene: 15. This CDR3 spans 20 amino acids. The CDR3 bases are TGCGCCAGCAGCTTGTGGTTGTCTAGCGGGTCGAGGGGCTCCTACAATGAGCAGTTCTTC. This encodes CASSLWLSSGSRGSYNEQFF.

This clonotype has a count of ten or more. The V gene is TRBV20-1, the J gene TRBJ2-1; possibly TRBD1 or TRBD2 for D (5 bases each). V was trimmed by 1 base and J by 6 bases, leaving 16 bases between them. CDR1 is DFQATT, CDR2 SNEGSKA, per germline (reference sequence). CDR3 length equals 15 residues. CDR3: CSARASGTKGNEQFF. The CDR3 nucleotides are TGCAGTGCTAGAGCGTCCGGGACCAAGGGCAATGAGCAGTTCTTC.

This clonotype was seen many times. This rearrangement joins TRBV28 to TRBJ1-5; a weak D match, TRBD1 (5 bases). Trimming shortened V by 3 bases and J by 8 bases, and 14 bases separated the two germline ends. The length of the CDR3 is 14 residues. Germline V gives CDR1 MDHEN, CDR2 SYDVKM. CDR3 residues: CASSLVGGREPQHF. The CDR3 DNA reads as TGTGCCAGCAGTTTGGTTGGGGGAAGGGAGCCCCAGCATTTT.

The rearrangement links TRBV15 to TRBJ2-6, with D perhaps TRBD2 (6 bases). Deletions cut 1 base from V and 1 base from J, with 14 bases between. The CDR3 length is 18 residues. Germline CDR1 reads LNHNV; CDR2 reads YYDKDF (reference sequence). CDR3 nucleotide sequence: TGTGCCACCAGCAGAGGTTGGGACCTAGCGTCTGGGGCCAACGTCCTGACTTTC. Residues: CATSRGWDLASGANVLTF.

This clonotype was counted a single time. The genes are TRBV7-2 and TRBJ2-7, with TRBD1 matching 7 bases. The trim removed 1 base at V and 7 bases at J, leaving 7 bases unmatched. This CDR3 is built from 14 residues. CDR1 SGHTA and CDR2 FQGNSA come from the germline V gene. CDR3: CASSLGGGSREQYF. CDR3 coding DNA: TGTGCCAGCAGCTTAGGAGGGGGCTCACGGGAGCAGTACTTC.

This clonotype was counted at least ten times. This chain uses TRBV20-1 with TRBJ2-3; 10 bases map to TRBD2. The CDR3 is made up of 16 amino acids. V dropped 0 bases and J dropped 2; count of bases not matched to a gene: 5. The germline V gene has CDR1 DFQATT and CDR2 SNEGSKA (reference sequence). CDR3 nucleotide sequence: TGCAGTGCTAGAGATGAACTAGCGGGGCTCACAGATACGCAGTATTTT. Translation gives CSARDELAGLTDTQYF.

Concerning this clonotype: A much more abundant neighbour one base away suggests this may be a read error. The chain employs TRBV7-8 and TRBJ2-3; D is unclear. This CDR3 has 13 residues. V was shortened by 0 bases and J by 5 bases, with 6 bases between the two germline ends. Germline CDR1 SGHVS, CDR2 FQNEAQ. CDR3 sequence reads: CASSLALGDTQYF. CDR3 DNA sequence: TGTGCCAGCAGCTTAGCGTTGGGAGATACGCAGTATTTT.

This clonotype occurred a few times. The chain has TRBV29-1 and TRBJ2-2, with 10 bases matching TRBD1. The CDR3 spans 22 residues. V shed 0 bases, J shed 0 bases, and the junction held 19 bases outside the gene matches. Germline assignment: CDR1 SQVTM and CDR2 ANQGSEA. The CDR3 DNA sequence: TGCAGCGTTGAAGATCCGCCGGGACAGGGGTCCGGAAGCGGGACGAACACCGGGGAGCTGTTTTTT. Protein: CSVEDPPGQGSGSGTNTGELFF.

This clonotype was found a few times. The rearrangement joins TRBV20-1 to TRBJ1-1, with D maybe TRBD1 (6 bases). The CDR3 extends over 17 amino acids. Per the germline V gene, CDR1 is DFQATT and CDR2 is SNEGSKA (reference sequence). Between the trimmed V and J ends, which lost 3 bases and 1 base, there was a span of 21 bases. The CDR3 coding sequence is TGCAGTGCTAGGGCTGGCAGGGGAGGTTTTGAGAACACTGAAGCTTTCTTT. Amino acid sequence: CSARAGRGGFENTEAFF.

This chain links TRBV3-1 with TRBJ1-6; D is undetermined. V lost 4 bases to trimming and J lost 6 bases, with 16 bases between them. Looked up from germline, CDR1 is LGHDT and CDR2 is YNNKEL (reference sequence). The CDR3 sequence is 16 residues long. This chain's CDR3 is CASSPRNGPGNSPLHF. For the CDR3, the DNA is TGTGCCAGCAGCCCAAGGAATGGTCCCGGTAATTCACCCCTCCACTTT.

Concerning this clonotype: At one end the junction does not follow the germline gene, possibly because of a read error. The chain's CDR3 is CCARDSSGGAAYNEQFF. The CDR3 DNA follows: TGCTGTGCTAGAGACTCTAGCGGGGGGGCGGCCTACAATGAGCAGTTCTTC. The chain joins TRBV20-1 to TRBJ2-1; 12 bases agree with TRBD2. CDR1 is DFQATT and CDR2 is SNEGSKA in the germline V gene (reference sequence). CDR3 length equals 17 residues.

This clonotype was counted at least ten times. The chain combines TRBV12-3 or TRBV12-4 with TRBJ2-3, with 10 positions matching TRBD2. The V segment lost 5 bases and the J segment 2 bases; nucleotides outside the gene matches: 7. This CDR3 is 16 amino acids long. CDR3 amino acids: CASSGVAGGITDTQYF. The CDR3 DNA sequence: TGTGCCAGCAGTGGCGTAGCGGGGGGCATCACAGATACGCAGTATTTT.

This clonotype was counted at least ten times. The rearrangement uses TRBV7-2 and TRBJ2-3; 13 bases line up with TRBD2. The V gene's germline CDR1 is SGHTA and CDR2 FQGNSA. This CDR3 has 17 amino acids. V shed 5 bases and J 5 bases; nucleotides not matched to a gene: 10. CDR3 DNA sequence: TGTGCCAGCAGCACAGGGACTAGCGGGACTCAGGGAGATACGCAGTATTTT. Its protein is CASSTGTSGTQGDTQYF.

This clonotype has a count of ten or more. This sequence joins TRBV3-1 and TRBJ1-2; D gene uncertain. The CDR3 totals 14 residues. The germline CDR1 and CDR2 sequences are LGHDT and YNNKEL (reference sequence). Trimming took 0 bases from V and 6 from J, leaving 11 bases between them. CDR3 DNA: TGTGCCAGCAGCCAAGATCAAGGGCGTCATGGCTACACCTTC. Translation: CASSQDQGRHGYTF. The full variable domain, with the rest looked up from reference TRBV3-1 and TRBJ1-2, is DTAVSQTPKYLVTQMGNDKSIKCEQNLGHDTMYWYKQDSKKFLKIMFSYNNKELIINETVPNRFSPKSPDKAHLNLHINSLELGDSAVYFCASSQDQGRHGYTFGSGTRLTVV.

This clonotype came up many times. The genes are TRBV20-1 and TRBJ1-1; D call uncertain. The V gene lost 5 bases and the J gene lost 5 bases, with 9 bases spanning the gap. The CDR3 has 11 residues. Germline V lookup: CDR1 DFQATT, CDR2 SNEGSKA (reference sequence). The CDR3 is CSASPRTEAFF. The DNA for the CDR3 is TGCAGTGCTTCCCCAAGGACTGAAGCTTTCTTT.

The chain recombines TRBV7-9 with TRBJ2-1; tentative D call: TRBD2 (5 bases). CDR1 is SEHNR, CDR2 FQNEAQ, per germline (reference sequence). This CDR3 is 16 amino acids long. The ends were cut back, 1 base at V and 6 bases at J, with 16 bases in the middle. In nucleotides, the CDR3 is TGTGCCAGCAGCTTAGGGGCGGGTTTGGGTCGCAATGAGCAGTTCTTC. Its protein is CASSLGAGLGRNEQFF.

In its sample, this clonotype was seen many times. This chain uses TRBV20-1 with TRBJ2-1, with D uncertain. Trimming shortened V by 0 bases and J by 6 bases, and 9 bases separated the two germline ends. There are 13 residues in the CDR3. The germline CDR1 and CDR2 sequences are DFQATT and SNEGSKA (reference sequence). This CDR3 reads CSARDHTTNEQFF. The CDR3 nucleotides read TGCAGTGCTAGAGATCATACTACCAATGAGCAGTTCTTC.

This clonotype was observed many times. V gene TRBV20-1 combines with J gene TRBJ1-4, with unresolved D. The germline V gene has CDR1 DFQATT and CDR2 SNEGSKA (reference sequence). Between the trimmed V and J ends, which lost 2 bases and 4 bases, there was a span of 2 bases. The CDR3 has 11 amino acids. CDR3 region: CSARYNEKLFF. Here the CDR3 DNA reads TGCAGTGCTAGATATAATGAAAAACTGTTTTTT.

This clonotype was counted at least ten times. The chain recombines TRBV10-3 with TRBJ2-7; D is ambiguous. The germline V and J ends were trimmed by 4 bases and 5 bases, with 9 bases remaining between them. The CDR3 is made up of 12 amino acids. The germline V gene encodes CDR1 ENHRY and CDR2 SYGVKD. The CDR3 region has the DNA TGTGCCATCAGTGTTGCGCTGGACGAGCAGTACTTC. This codes for CAISVALDEQYF.

This clonotype was seen repeatedly, ten times or more. The V call is TRBV20-1, the J call TRBJ2-1; 7 nucleotides match TRBD2. CDR1 and CDR2 from the germline V gene are DFQATT and SNEGSKA (reference sequence). The CDR3 loop spans 10 amino acids. J lost 12 bases, V lost 3 bases, and 2 bases had no gene match. The CDR3 DNA follows: TGCAGTGCTAGTGGGGGGGGGCAGTTCTTC. As protein: CSASGGGQFF.

This clonotype was counted a few times. This rearrangement joins TRBV3-1 to TRBJ2-3; the D gene is possibly TRBD1 (6 bases). Germline V lookup: CDR1 LGHDT, CDR2 YNNKEL (reference sequence). The CDR3 is 15 amino acids. V dropped 5 bases and J dropped 2 bases, with 14 bases sitting between them. This CDR3 reads CASSDVGGDTDTQYF. As DNA, the CDR3 is TGTGCCAGCAGCGACGTAGGGGGAGACACAGATACGCAGTATTTT.